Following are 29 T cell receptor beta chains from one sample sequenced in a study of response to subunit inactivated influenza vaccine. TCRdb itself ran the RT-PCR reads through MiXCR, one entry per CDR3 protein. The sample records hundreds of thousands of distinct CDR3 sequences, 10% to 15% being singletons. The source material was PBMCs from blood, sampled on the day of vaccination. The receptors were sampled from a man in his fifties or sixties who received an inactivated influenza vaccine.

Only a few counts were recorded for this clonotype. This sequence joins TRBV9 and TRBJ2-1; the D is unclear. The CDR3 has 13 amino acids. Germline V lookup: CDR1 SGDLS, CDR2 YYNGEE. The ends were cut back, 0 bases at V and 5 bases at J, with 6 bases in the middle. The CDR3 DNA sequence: TGTGCCAGCAGCGTAGATCCGAACAATGAGCAGTTCTTC. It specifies CASSVDPNNEQFF.

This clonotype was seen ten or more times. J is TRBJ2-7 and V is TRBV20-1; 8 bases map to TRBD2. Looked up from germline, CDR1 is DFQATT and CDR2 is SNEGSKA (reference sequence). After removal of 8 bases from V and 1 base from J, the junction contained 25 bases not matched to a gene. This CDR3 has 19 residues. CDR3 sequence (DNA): TGCAGTACGGGGCGGAGCGGGAGTTTGTCCCGGGCGGGGTCCTACGAGCAGTACTTC. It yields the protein CSTGRSGSLSRAGSYEQYF.

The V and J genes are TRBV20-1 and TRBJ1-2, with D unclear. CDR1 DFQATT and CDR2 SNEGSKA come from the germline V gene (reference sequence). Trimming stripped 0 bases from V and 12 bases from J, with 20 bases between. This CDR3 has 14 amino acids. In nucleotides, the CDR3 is TGCAGTGCTAGAGATCAGGCTCTTAGGCTTCTAGACACCTTC. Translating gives CSARDQALRLLDTF.

The chain's CDR3 is CASSPYSGRAANNEQFF. CDR3 coding DNA: TGTGCCAGCTCACCTTATAGCGGGAGGGCCGCCAACAATGAGCAGTTCTTC. This sequence joins TRBV18 and TRBJ2-1, with 11 bases that match TRBD2. The CDR3 sequence is 17 residues long. The trim removed 3 bases at V and 5 bases at J, leaving 9 bases unmatched. Per the germline V gene, CDR1 is KGHSH and CDR2 is LQKENI.

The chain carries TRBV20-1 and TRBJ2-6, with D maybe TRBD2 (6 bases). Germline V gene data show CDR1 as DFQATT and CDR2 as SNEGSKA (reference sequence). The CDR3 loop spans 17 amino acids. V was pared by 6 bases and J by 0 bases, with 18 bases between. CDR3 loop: CSAKAPAGVSGANVLTF. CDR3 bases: TGCAGTGCGAAAGCTCCAGCGGGCGTCTCTGGGGCCAACGTCCTGACTTTC.

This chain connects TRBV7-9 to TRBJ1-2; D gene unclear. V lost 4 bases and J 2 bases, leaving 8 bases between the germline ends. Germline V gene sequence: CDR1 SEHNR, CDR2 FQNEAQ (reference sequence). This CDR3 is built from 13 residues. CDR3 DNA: TGTGCCAGCAGCTCCTCAGAAAACTATGGCTACACCTTC. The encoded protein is CASSSSENYGYTF.

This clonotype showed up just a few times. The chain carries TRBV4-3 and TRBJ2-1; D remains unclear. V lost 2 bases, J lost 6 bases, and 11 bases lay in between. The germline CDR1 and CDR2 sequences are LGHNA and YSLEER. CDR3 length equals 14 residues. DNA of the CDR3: TGCGCCAGCAGCCAACACCAGACGGGCAATGAGCAGTTCTTC. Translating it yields CASSQHQTGNEQFF.

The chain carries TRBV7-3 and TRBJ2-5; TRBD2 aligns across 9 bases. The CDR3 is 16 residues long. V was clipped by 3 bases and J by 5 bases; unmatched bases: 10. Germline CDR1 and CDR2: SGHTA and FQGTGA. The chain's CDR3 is CASSFKAGGPGETQYF. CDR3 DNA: TGTGCCAGCAGCTTTAAGGCGGGAGGGCCGGGTGAGACCCAGTACTTC.

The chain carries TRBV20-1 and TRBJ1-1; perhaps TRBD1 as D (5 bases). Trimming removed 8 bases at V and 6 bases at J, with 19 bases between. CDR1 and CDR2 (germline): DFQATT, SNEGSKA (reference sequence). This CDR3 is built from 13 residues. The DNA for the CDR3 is TGCAGTCCCCCCGGGCAGACGGGGCCTGAAGCTTTCTTT. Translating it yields CSPPGQTGPEAFF.

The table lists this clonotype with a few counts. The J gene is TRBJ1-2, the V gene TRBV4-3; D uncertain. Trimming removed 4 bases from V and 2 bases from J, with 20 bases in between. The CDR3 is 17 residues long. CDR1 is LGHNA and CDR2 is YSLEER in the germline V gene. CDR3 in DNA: TGCGCCAGCAGCCCCCTGGCGGTCGGGGTCGCAAACTATGGCTACACCTTC. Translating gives CASSPLAVGVANYGYTF.

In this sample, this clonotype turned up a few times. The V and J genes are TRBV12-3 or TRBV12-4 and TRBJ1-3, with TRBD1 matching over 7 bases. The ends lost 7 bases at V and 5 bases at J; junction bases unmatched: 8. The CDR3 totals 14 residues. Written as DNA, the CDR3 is TGTGCCAGCATCAACAGGGGATACAGAAACACCATATATTTT. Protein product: CASINRGYRNTIYF.

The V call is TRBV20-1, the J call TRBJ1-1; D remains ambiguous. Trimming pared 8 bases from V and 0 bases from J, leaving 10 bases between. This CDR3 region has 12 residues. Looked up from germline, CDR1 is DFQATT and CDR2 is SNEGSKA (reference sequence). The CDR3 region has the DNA TGCAGTCAGGCCGAGATGAACACTGAAGCTTTCTTT. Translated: CSQAEMNTEAFF.

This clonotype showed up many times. The CDR3 DNA follows: TGCGCCAGCAGCCAGGTCCGGGGGTACTACAATGAGCAGTTCTTC. Its translation is CASSQVRGYYNEQFF. V gene TRBV4-3 combines with J gene TRBJ2-1, with D tentatively TRBD2 (6 bases). From germline, CDR1 is LGHNA and CDR2 YSLEER. Deletions cut 3 bases from V and 3 bases from J, with 12 bases between. This CDR3 spans 15 amino acids.

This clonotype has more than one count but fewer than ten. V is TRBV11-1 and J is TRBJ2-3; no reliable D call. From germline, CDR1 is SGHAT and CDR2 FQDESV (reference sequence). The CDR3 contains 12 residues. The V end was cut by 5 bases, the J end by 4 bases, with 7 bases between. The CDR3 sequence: CASSRIADTQYF. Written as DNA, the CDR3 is TGTGCCAGCAGCCGGATCGCAGATACGCAGTATTTT.

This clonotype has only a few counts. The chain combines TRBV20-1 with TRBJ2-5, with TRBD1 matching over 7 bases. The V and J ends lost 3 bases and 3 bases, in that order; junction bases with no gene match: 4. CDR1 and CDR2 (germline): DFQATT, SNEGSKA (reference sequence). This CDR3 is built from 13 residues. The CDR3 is CSASIGGEETQYF. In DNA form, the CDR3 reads TGCAGTGCTAGTATAGGGGGCGAAGAGACCCAGTACTTC.

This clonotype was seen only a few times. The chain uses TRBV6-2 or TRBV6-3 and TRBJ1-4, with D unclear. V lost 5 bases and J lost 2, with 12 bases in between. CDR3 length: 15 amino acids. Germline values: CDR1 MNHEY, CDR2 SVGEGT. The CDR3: CASSTQAETNEKLFF. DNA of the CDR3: TGTGCCAGCAGTACCCAGGCCGAGACTAATGAAAAACTGTTTTTT.

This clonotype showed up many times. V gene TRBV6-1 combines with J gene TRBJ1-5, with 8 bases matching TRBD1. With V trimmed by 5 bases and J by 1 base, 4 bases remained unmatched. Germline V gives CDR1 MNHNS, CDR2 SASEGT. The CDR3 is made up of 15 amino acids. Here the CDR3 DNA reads TGTGCCAGCAGTCCGACAGGGGCGAGCAATCAGCCCCAGCATTTT. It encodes CASSPTGASNQPQHF.

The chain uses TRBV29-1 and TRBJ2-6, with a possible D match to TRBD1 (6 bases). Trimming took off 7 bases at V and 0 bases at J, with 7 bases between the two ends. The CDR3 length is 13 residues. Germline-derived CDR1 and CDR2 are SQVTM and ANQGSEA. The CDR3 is CSGDISGANVLTF. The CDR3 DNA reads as TGCAGCGGGGACATCTCTGGGGCCAACGTCCTGACTTTC.

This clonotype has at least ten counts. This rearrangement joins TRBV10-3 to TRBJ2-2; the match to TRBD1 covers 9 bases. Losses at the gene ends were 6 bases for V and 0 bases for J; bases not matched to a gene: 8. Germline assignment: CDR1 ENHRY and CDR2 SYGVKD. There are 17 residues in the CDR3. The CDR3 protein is CAIRGTGRPPNTGELFF. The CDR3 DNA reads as TGTGCCATCAGGGGGACAGGGAGGCCTCCGAACACCGGGGAGCTGTTTTTT.

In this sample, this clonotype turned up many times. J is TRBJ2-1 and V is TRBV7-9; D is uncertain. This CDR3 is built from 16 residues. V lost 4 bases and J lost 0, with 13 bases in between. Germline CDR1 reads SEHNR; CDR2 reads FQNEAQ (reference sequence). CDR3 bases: TGTGCCAGCAGCTCCATAATGGGAAGCTCCTACAATGAGCAGTTCTTC. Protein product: CASSSIMGSSYNEQFF.

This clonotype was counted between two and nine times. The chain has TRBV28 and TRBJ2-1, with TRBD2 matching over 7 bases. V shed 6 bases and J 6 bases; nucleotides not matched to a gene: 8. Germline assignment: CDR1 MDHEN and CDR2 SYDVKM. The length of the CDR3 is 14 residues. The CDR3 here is CASRTLADVNEQFF. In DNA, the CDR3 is TGTGCCAGCAGGACTCTAGCGGACGTCAATGAGCAGTTCTTC.

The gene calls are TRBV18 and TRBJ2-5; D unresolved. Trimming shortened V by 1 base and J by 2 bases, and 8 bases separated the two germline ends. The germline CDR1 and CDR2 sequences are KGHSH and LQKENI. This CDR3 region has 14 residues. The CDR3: CASSPRPKQETQYF. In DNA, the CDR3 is TGTGCCAGCTCACCACGTCCAAAGCAAGAGACCCAGTACTTC.

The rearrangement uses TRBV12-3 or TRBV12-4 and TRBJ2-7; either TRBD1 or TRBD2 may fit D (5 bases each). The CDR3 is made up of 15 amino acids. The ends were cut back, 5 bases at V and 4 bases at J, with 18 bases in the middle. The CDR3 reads CASSETGPTGYEQYF. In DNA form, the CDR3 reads TGTGCCAGCAGTGAAACGGGACCCACTGGATACGAGCAGTACTTC.

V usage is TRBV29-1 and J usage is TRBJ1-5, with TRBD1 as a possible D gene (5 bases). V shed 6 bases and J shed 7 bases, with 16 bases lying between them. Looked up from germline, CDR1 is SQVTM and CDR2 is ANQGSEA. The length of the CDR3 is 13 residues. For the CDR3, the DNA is TGCAGCGTCAAAGAGGGGTCGGGGCAGCCCCAGCATTTT. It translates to CSVKEGSGQPQHF.

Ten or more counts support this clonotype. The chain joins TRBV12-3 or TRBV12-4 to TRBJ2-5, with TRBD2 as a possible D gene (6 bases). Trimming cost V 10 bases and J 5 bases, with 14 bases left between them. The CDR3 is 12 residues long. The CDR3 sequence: CATKAGIETQYF. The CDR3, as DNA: TGTGCCACAAAAGCGGGTATTGAGACCCAGTACTTC.

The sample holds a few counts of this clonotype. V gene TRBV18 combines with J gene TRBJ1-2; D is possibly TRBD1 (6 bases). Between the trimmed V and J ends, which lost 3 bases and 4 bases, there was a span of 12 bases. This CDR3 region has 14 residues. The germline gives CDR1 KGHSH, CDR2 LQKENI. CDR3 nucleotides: TGTGCCAGCTCACCTATGGGACAATCCTATGGCTACACCTTC. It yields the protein CASSPMGQSYGYTF.

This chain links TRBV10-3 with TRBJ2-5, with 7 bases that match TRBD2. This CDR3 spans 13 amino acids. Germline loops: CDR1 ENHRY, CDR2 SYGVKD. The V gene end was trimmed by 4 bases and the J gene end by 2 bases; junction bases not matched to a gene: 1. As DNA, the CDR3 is TGTGCCATCAGTGTAGCGGGTCAAGAGACCCAGTACTTC. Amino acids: CAISVAGQETQYF.

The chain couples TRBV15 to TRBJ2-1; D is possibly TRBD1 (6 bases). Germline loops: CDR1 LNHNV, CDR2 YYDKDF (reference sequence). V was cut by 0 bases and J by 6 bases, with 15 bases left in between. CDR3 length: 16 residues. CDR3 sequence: CATSRDVGATFNEQFF. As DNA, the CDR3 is TGTGCCACCAGCAGAGATGTGGGGGCGACATTCAATGAGCAGTTCTTC.

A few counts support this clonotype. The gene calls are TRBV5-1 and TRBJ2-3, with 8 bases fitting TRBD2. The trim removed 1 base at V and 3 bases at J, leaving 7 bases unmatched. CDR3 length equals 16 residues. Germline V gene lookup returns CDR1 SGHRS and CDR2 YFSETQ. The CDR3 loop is CASSLYGGRSTDTQYF. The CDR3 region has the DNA TGCGCCAGCAGCTTGTACGGCGGGAGGTCTACAGATACGCAGTATTTT.